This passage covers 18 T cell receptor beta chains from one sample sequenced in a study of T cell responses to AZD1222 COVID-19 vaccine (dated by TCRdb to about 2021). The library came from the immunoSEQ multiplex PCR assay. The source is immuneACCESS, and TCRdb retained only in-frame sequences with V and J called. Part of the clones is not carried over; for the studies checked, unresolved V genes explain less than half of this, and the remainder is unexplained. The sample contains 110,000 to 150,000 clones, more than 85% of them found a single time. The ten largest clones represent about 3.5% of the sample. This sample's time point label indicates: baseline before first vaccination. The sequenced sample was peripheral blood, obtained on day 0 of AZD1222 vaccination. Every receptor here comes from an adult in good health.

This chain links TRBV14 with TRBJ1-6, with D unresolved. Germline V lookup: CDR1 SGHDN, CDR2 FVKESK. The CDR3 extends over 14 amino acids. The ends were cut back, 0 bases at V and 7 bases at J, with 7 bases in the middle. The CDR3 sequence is CASSQEAINSPLHF. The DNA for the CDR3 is TGTGCCAGCAGCCAAGAAGCTATCAATTCACCCCTCCACTTT. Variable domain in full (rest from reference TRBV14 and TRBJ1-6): EAGVTQFPSHSVIEKGQTVTLRCDPISGHDNLYWYRRVMGKEIKFLLHFVKESKQDESGMPNNRFLAERTGGTYSTLKVQPAELEDSGVYFCASSQEAINSPLHFGNGTRLTVT.

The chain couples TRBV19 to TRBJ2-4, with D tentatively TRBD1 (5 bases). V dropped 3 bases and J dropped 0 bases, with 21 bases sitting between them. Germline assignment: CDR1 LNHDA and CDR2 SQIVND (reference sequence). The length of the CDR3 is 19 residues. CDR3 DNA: TGTGCCAGTAGTATGGGGCCTAAAATTGCGCCAGTAGCCAAAAACATTCAGTACTTC. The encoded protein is CASSMGPKIAPVAKNIQYF.

The CDR3 loop is CASIPQGGSPGYTF. Here the CDR3 DNA reads TGTGCCAGCATCCCCCAGGGCGGGTCTCCCGGCTACACCTTC. The genes are TRBV28 and TRBJ1-2; tentative D call: TRBD1 (5 bases). The V end lost 7 bases, the J end lost 8 bases, and 20 bases lay between the germline ends. The CDR3 is 14 residues long. Germline loops: CDR1 MDHEN, CDR2 SYDVKM.

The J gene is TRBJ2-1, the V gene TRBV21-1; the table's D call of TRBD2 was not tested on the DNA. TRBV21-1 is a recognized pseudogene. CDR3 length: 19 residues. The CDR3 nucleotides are TGTGCCAGCAGCAAAGCGCAACGGACTAGCGGGAGGGCCCACAATGAGCAGTTCTTC. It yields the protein CASSKAQRTSGRAHNEQFF.

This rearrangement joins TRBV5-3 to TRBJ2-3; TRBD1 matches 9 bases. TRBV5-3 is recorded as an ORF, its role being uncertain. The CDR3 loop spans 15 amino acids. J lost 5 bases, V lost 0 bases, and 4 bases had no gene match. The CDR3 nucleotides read TGTGCCAGAAGCTTGGAGGGACAGGGTCTAGATACGCAGTATTTT. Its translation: CARSLEGQGLDTQYF.

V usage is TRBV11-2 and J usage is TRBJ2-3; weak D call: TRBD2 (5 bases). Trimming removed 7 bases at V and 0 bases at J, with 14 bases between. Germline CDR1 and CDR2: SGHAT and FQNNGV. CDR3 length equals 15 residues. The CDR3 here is CASMSGLRSTDTQYF. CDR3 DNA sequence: TGTGCCAGCATGTCGGGGTTGCGTAGCACAGATACGCAGTATTTT.

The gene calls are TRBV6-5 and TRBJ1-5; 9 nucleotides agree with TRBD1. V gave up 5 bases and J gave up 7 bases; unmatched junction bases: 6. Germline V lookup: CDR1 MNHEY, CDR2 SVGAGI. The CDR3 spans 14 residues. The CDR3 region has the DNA TGTGCCAGCAGTACAGGGGGCGCTGGACAGCCCCAGCATTTT. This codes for CASSTGGAGQPQHF.

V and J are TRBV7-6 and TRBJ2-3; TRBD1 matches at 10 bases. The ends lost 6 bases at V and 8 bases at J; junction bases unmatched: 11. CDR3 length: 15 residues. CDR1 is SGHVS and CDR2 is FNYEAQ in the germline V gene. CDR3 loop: CASRPGTGAVGTQYF. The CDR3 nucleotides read TGTGCCAGCAGGCCCGGGACAGGGGCGGTGGGTACGCAGTATTTT.

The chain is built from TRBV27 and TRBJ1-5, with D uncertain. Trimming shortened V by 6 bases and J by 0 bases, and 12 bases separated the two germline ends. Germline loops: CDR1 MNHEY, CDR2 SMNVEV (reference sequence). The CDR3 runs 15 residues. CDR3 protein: CASSVTRDSNQPQHF. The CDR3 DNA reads TGTGCCAGCAGCGTTACGCGGGATAGCAATCAGCCCCAGCATTTT.

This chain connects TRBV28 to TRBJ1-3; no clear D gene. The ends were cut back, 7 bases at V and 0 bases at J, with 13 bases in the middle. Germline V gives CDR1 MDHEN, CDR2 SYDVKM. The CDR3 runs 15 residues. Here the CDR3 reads CASTPGIFSGNTIYF. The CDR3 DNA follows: TGTGCCAGCACCCCGGGAATATTCTCTGGAAACACCATATATTTT.

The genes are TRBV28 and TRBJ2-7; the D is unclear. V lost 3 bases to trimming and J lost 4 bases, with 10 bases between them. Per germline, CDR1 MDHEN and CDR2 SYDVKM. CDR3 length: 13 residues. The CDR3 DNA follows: TGTGCCAGCAGTTTTATTGTACCATACGAGCAGTACTTC. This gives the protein CASSFIVPYEQYF.

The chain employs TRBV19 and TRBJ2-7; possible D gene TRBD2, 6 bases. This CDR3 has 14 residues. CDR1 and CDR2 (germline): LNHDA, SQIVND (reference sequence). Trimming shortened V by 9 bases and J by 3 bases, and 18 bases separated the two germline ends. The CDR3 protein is CASRDSGLFYEQYF. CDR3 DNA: TGTGCCAGCCGGGACTCGGGTCTTTTCTACGAGCAGTACTTC. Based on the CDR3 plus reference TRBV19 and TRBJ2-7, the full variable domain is DGGITQSPKYLFRKEGQNVTLSCEQNLNHDAMYWYRQDPGQGLRLIYYSQIVNDFQKGDIAEGYSVSREKKESFPLTVTSAQKNPTAFYLCASRDSGLFYEQYFGPGTRLTVT.

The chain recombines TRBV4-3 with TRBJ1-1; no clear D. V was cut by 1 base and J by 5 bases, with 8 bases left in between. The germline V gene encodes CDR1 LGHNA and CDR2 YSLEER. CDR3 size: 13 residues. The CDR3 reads CASSQAPGTEAFF. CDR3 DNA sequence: TGCGCCAGCAGCCAAGCACCGGGGACTGAAGCTTTCTTT.

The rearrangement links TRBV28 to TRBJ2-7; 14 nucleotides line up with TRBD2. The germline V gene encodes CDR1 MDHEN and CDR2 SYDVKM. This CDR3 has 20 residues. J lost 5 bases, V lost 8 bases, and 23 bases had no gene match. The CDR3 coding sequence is TGTGCCAGCGGAAACTGGAAGTCCGGGACTAGCGGGAGTCCATACAACGAGCAGTACTTC. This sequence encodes CASGNWKSGTSGSPYNEQYF.

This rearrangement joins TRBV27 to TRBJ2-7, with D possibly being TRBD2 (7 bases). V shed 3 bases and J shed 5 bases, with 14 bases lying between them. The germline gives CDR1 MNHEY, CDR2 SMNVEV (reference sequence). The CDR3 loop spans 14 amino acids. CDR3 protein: CASSLGGRSHEQYF. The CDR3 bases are TGTGCCAGCAGTTTGGGGGGGCGCAGCCACGAGCAGTACTTC.

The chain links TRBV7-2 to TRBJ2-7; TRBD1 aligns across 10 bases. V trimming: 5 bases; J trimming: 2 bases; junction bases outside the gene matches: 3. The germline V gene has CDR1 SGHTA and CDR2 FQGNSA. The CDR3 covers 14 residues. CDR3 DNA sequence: TGTGCCAGCAGCCTGGACAGGGGGACCTACGAGCAGTACTTC. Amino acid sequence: CASSLDRGTYEQYF.

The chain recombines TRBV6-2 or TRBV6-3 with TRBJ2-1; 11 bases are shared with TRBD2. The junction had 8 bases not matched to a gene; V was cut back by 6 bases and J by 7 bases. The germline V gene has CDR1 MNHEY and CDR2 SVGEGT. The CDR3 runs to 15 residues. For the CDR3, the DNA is TGTGCCAGCAGCCTGACTAGCGGGACGTCTAATGAGCAGTTCTTC. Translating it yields CASSLTSGTSNEQFF.

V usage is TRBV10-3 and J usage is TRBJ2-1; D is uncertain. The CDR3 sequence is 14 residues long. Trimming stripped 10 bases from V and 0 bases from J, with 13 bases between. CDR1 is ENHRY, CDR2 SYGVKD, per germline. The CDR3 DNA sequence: TGTGCCACCACCACGGAGAGCTCCTACAATGAGCAGTTCTTC. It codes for CATTTESSYNEQFF.